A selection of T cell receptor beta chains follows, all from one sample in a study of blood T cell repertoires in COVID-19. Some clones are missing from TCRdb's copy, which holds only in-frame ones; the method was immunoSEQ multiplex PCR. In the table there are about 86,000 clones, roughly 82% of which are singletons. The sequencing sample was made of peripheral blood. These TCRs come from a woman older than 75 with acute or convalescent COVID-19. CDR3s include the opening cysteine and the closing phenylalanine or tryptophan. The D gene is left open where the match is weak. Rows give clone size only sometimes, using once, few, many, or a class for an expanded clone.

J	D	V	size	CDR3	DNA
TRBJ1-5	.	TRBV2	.	CASGWTEQPQHF	TGTGCCAGCGGATGGACAGAACAGCCCCAGCATTTT
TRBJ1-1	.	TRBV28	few	CASGSGSTEAFF	TGTGCCAGCGGTTCCGGGAGCACTGAAGCTTTCTTT
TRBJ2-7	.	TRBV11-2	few	CASSLAARTRNEQYF	TGTGCCAGCAGCTTAGCTGCCAGGACAAGAAACGAGCAGTACTTC
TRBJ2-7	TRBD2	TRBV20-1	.	CSSGLAGEQYF	TGCAGCTCGGGACTAGCAGGCGAGCAGTACTTC
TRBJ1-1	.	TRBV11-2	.	CASSLRDMAFF	TGTGCCAGCAGCCTCCGGGATATGGCTTTCTTT
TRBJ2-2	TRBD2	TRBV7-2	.	CASTSGNTGELFF	TGTGCCTCTACTAGCGGGAACACCGGGGAGCTGTTTTTT
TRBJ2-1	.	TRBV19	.	CASSGGYNEQFF	TGTGCCAGTAGTGGCGGCTACAATGAGCAGTTCTTC
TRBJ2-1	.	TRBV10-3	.	CAIKTGESNEQFF	TGTGCCATCAAGACGGGAGAGTCCAATGAGCAGTTCTTC
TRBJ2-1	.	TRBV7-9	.	CASSLSSLGGHEQFF	TGTGCCAGCAGCTTAAGTAGTCTGGGAGGACATGAGCAGTTCTTC
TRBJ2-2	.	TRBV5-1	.	CASSGDWSTGELFF	TGCGCCAGCTCAGGGGATTGGAGCACCGGGGAGCTGTTTTTT
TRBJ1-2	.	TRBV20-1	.	CSASGGMANYGYTF	TGCAGTGCTAGTGGAGGGATGGCCAACTATGGCTACACCTTC
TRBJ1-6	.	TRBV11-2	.	CASSQNSPLHF	TGTGCCAGCAGCCAAAATTCACCCCTCCACTTT
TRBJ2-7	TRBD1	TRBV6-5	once	CASSYSGTGEQYF	TGTGCCAGCAGTTACTCTGGGACAGGAGAGCAGTACTTC
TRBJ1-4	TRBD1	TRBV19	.	CASSTGQGVFEKLFF	TGTGCCAGTAGTACCGGACAGGGAGTGTTTGAAAAACTGTTTTTT
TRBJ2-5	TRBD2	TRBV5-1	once	CASSLAAAGGQETQYF	TGCGCCAGCAGCTTGGCGGCAGCGGGGGGCCAAGAGACCCAGTACTTC
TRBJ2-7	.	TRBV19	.	CASSIGTPPYEQYF	TGTGCCAGTAGTATCGGGACACCACCCTACGAGCAGTACTTC
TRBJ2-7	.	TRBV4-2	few	CASSQDPGAYEQYF	TGTGCCAGCAGCCAAGATCCGGGAGCCTACGAGCAGTACTTC
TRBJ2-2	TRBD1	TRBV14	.	CASSGRTGATGELFF	TGTGCCAGCAGCGGTAGGACAGGGGCCACCGGGGAGCTGTTTTTT
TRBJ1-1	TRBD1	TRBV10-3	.	CAISEGQGRTEAFF	TGTGCCATCAGTGAGGGACAGGGGAGGACTGAAGCTTTCTTT
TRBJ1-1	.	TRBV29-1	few	CSVVSPRNTEAFF	TGCAGCGTTGTATCCCCGAGGAACACTGAAGCTTTCTTT
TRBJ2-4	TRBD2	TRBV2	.	CASSGGVGLAGVLNIQYF	TGTGCCAGCAGTGGGGGAGTAGGGCTAGCGGGAGTACTAAACATTCAGTACTTC
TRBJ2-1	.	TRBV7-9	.	CASSLMGSEGDEQFF	TGTGCCAGCAGCTTAATGGGGTCTGAGGGGGATGAGCAGTTCTTC
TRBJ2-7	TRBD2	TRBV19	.	CASSLSGGRNYEQYF	TGTGCCAGTAGTTTGTCGGGAGGGCGGAACTACGAGCAGTACTTC
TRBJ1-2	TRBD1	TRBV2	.	CASRADRAQEGYTF	TGTGCCAGCAGGGCTGACAGGGCGCAGGAGGGCTACACCTTC
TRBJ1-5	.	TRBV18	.	CASSPRGLPYQPQHF	TGTGCCAGCTCACCCCGGGGGTTACCCTATCAGCCCCAGCATTTT
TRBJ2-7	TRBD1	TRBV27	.	CASSFLVTGGSVEQYF	TGTGCCAGCAGTTTCCTGGTGACAGGGGGCTCGGTCGAGCAGTACTTC
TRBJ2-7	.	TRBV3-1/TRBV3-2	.	CASSLGGPGNYEQYF	TGTGCCAGCAGCCTTGGCGGGCCGGGTAACTACGAGCAGTACTTC
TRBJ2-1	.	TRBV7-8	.	CASSAQGTYNEQFF	TGTGCCAGCAGCGCACAGGGAACATACAATGAGCAGTTCTTC
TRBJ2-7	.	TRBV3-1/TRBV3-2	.	CASSQDFAGSEQYF	TGTGCCAGCAGCCAAGATTTCGCAGGAAGCGAGCAGTACTTC
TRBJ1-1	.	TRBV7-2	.	CASSLAPGYTEAFF	TGTGCCAGCAGCTTAGCGCCGGGGTACACTGAAGCTTTCTTT
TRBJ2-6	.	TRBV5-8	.	CASSVDGSGANVLTF	TGTGCCAGCAGCGTGGACGGCTCTGGGGCCAACGTCCTGACTTTC
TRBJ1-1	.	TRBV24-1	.	CAAQGGAFTEAFF	TGTGCCGCCCAAGGGGGGGCCTTCACTGAAGCTTTCTTT
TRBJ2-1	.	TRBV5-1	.	CASSFEGEVWNEQFF	TGCGCCAGCAGCTTCGAGGGAGAGGTGTGGAATGAGCAGTTCTTC
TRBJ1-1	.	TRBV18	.	CASSSDQAVGTEAFF	TGTGCCAGCTCATCCGACCAGGCCGTCGGCACTGAAGCTTTCTTT
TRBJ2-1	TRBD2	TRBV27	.	CASSHGLAGKNEQFF	TGTGCCAGCAGTCACGGACTAGCGGGTAAGAATGAGCAGTTCTTC
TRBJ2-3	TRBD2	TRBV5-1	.	CASSLGGGLDTQYF	TGCGCCAGCAGCTTGGGCGGGGGATTAGATACGCAGTATTTT
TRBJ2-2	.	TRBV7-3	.	CASSPDVGPSTGELFF	TGTGCCAGCAGCCCCGACGTGGGCCCGTCCACCGGGGAGCTGTTTTTT
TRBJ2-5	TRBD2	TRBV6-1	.	CASSEAIAGGETQYF	TGTGCCAGCAGTGAAGCGATTGCGGGAGGGGAGACCCAGTACTTC
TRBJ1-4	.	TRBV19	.	CASSVQTNEKLFF	TGTGCCAGTAGTGTGCAGACTAATGAAAAACTGTTTTTT
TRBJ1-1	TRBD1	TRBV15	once	CATSIIRGDRNTEAFF	TGTGCCACCAGCATCATCAGGGGGGATCGGAACACTGAAGCTTTCTTT
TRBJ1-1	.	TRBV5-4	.	CASSSGAGSNTEAFF	TGTGCCAGCAGTTCGGGCGCGGGGAGTAACACTGAAGCTTTCTTT
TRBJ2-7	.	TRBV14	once	CASSQGFAGEQYF	TGTGCCAGCAGCCAAGGATTCGCGGGCGAGCAGTACTTC
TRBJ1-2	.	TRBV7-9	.	CASSLAPGHHIYGYTF	TGTGCCAGCAGCTTAGCGCCGGGACATCACATCTATGGCTACACCTTC
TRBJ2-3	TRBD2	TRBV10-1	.	CASSPTTSGRPRDTQYF	TGCGCCAGCAGCCCTACGACTAGCGGGAGGCCGCGGGATACGCAGTATTTT
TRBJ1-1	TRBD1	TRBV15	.	CATSRGRQGTEAFF	TGTGCCACCAGCAGAGGAAGACAGGGGACTGAAGCTTTCTTT
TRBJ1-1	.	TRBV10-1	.	CASSESQGLGAFF	TGCGCCAGCAGTGAGTCGCAGGGGTTGGGAGCTTTCTTT
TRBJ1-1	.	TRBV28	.	CASSLNGLPNTEAFF	TGTGCCAGCAGTTTAAACGGACTCCCGAACACTGAAGCTTTCTTT
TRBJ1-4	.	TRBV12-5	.	CASGQEGEKLFF	TGTGCTAGTGGACAGGAGGGAGAAAAACTGTTTTTT
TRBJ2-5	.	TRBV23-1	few	CASSPGALRRDQETQYF	TGCGCCAGCAGTCCTGGAGCTCTCAGACGGGACCAAGAGACCCAGTACTTC
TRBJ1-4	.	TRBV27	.	CASSPRALEKLFF	TGTGCCAGCAGTCCCAGGGCCCTAGAAAAACTGTTTTTT
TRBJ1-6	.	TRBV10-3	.	CAIRPTENSPLHF	TGTGCCATCAGACCGACAGAAAATTCACCCCTCCACTTT
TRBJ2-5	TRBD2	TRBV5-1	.	CASSLPKTTSGHLETQYF	TGCGCCAGCAGCTTGCCTAAAACGACTAGCGGACACCTAGAGACCCAGTACTTC
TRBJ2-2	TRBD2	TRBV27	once	CASSSYSPSTSGRAWTYTGELFF	TGTGCCAGCAGTTCCTACTCGCCCTCGACTAGCGGGAGGGCCTGGACGTACACCGGGGAGCTGTTTTTT